This T cell receptor beta chain was retrieved from a study of T cell changes during pregnancy in multiple sclerosis. This CDR3 has 15 amino acids. V was cut by 3 bases and J by 8 bases, with 16 bases left in between. Germline V gene data show CDR1 as SGHTA and CDR2 as FQGNSA. Sequencing was performed with immunoSEQ multiplex PCR; in TCRdb, only in-frame clones are kept and a portion is missing. The sample has 30,000 to 40,000 clones, 94% seen once; the top ten hold approximately 0.41%. The starting material was CD4+ T cells from peripheral blood mononuclear cells, obtained in the second trimester of pregnancy. This receptor was taken from a female donor with multiple sclerosis, enrolled in a pregnancy study. The chain employs TRBV7-2 and TRBJ1-4, with D possibly being TRBD1 (6 bases). Here the CDR3 DNA reads TGTGCCAGCAGCTTCACTACAGGGAACGGGGAAAAACTGTTTTTT. Translated, it gives CASSFTTGNGEKLFF.